Each of the 7 T cell receptor beta chains below was sequenced from the same sample in a study of cytotoxic CD8 clonotypes in ibrutinib-treated CLL. Here immunoSEQ multiplex PCR was the method, and the copy in TCRdb shows in-frame clones only, minus some. The sample has under 150,000 clones, 80% to 85% seen once. The material was PBMCs, obtained after 24 months of ibrutinib treatment. The receptors were gathered from a human donor with chronic lymphocytic leukemia.

The chain carries TRBV6-5 and TRBJ1-2, with D maybe TRBD1 (5 bases). Germline V CDR1 and CDR2: MNHEY, SVGAGI. V gave up 5 bases and J gave up 4 bases, with 14 bases separating them. This CDR3 region has 14 residues. CDR3 residues: CASSERQGAYGYTF. The CDR3 nucleotides read TGTGCCAGCAGTGAAAGGCAGGGTGCCTATGGCTACACCTTC.

This chain uses TRBV7-2 with TRBJ1-5, with D unresolved. Germline CDR1 is SGHTA and CDR2 is FQGNSA. Trimming took off 3 bases at V and 4 bases at J, with 7 bases between the two ends. The CDR3 extends over 13 amino acids. In DNA, the CDR3 is TGTGCCAGCAGCTTTACGGCAAATCAGCCCCAGCATTTT. It codes for CASSFTANQPQHF.

The CDR3 loop is CASSLTGGVGETQYF. CDR3 sequence (DNA): TGTGCCAGTAGCCTGACAGGGGGCGTCGGGGAGACCCAGTACTTC. V usage is TRBV19 and J usage is TRBJ2-5; the match to TRBD1 covers 10 bases. Per the germline V gene, CDR1 is LNHDA and CDR2 is SQIVND (reference sequence). CDR3 size: 15 residues. The ends lost 6 bases at V and 5 bases at J; junction bases unmatched: 9.

This clone has only a few counts. This chain uses TRBV5-5 with TRBJ1-1; weak D call: TRBD1 (5 bases). V lost 2 bases to trimming and J lost 8 bases, with 10 bases between them. Germline CDR1 SGHKS, CDR2 YYEKEE (reference sequence). The CDR3 runs to 12 residues. For the CDR3, the DNA is TGTGCCAGCAGCTTTACGGGGGAGGAAGCTTTCTTT. Protein sequence: CASSFTGEEAFF.

This clone was seen just once. The gene calls are TRBV7-2 and TRBJ1-2; 9 nucleotides agree with TRBD1. Germline V gene sequence: CDR1 SGHTA, CDR2 FQGNSA. This CDR3 region has 16 residues. V lost 5 bases and J lost 3; bases outside the gene matches: 10. CDR3 protein: CASSLPPGQGDYGYTF. CDR3 sequence (DNA): TGTGCCAGCAGCCTACCCCCGGGACAGGGAGACTATGGCTACACCTTC.

Regarding this clone: One junction end does not reproduce the germline sequence, and a read error may be involved. The V gene is TRBV28, the J gene TRBJ1-2; TRBD1 agrees at 7 bases. The CDR3 is 17 residues long. Germline V gene lookup returns CDR1 MDHEN and CDR2 SYDVKM. CDR3 sequence: CASSLGGVGQNFYGYTF. Here the CDR3 DNA reads TGTGCCAGCAGTTTAGGGGGTGTGGGACAGAACTTCTATGGTTACACCTTC.

The CDR3 protein is CASTSPGQGEGGGYTF. CDR3 sequence (DNA): TGTGCCAGCACTTCGCCTGGACAGGGCGAAGGGGGAGGCTACACCTTC. The chain is built from TRBV28 and TRBJ1-2; 8 nucleotides align to TRBD1. Per germline, CDR1 MDHEN and CDR2 SYDVKM. The CDR3 loop spans 16 amino acids. Trimming took 7 bases from V and 8 from J; bases not matched to a gene: 18.